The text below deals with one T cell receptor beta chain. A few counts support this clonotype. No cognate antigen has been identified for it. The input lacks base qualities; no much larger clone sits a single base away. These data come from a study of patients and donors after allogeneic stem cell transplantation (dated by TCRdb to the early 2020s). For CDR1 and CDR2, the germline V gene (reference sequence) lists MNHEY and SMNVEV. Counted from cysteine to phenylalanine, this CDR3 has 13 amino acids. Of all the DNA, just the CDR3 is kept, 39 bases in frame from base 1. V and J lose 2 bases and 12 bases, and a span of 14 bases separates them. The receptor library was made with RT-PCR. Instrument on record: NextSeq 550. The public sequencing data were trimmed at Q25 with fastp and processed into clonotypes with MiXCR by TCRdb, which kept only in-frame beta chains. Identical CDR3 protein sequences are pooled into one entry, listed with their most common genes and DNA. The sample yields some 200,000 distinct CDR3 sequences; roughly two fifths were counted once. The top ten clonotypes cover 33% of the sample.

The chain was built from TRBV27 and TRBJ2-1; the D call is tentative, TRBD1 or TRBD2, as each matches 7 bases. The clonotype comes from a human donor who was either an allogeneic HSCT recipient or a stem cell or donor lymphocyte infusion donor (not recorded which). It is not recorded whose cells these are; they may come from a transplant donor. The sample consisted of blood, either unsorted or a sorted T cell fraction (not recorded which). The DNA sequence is TGTGCCAGCAGTTTAAGCGGGACAGCCGGGCAGTTCTTC. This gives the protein CASSLSGTAGQFF.